This TCR beta chain was recorded in a study of vaccination effects on CD4 cells after COVID-19. Across the whole study: Viral peptide pool expansion of antigen-specific CD4+ T cells preceded sequencing in the ViraFEST assay. Each participant was given two doses of one vaccine (BNT162b2 or mRNA-1273).

This clone was picked up a small number of times. Antigen specificity is unknown. TCRdb's copy holds only in-frame clones and misses some; the assay was immunoSEQ multiplex PCR. Of 25,000 to 35,000 clones in the sample, around three quarters were seen once. Culturing for 10 to 11 days preceded CD4+ T cell isolation. Half-medium exchanges with IL-2 medium took place on days 3 and 7. This CDR3 is 14 amino acids long. Unmatched junction bases numbered 8, after V lost 5 bases and J lost 7 bases. Per the germline V gene, CDR1 is LNHDA and CDR2 is SQIVND (reference sequence). This receptor was obtained from a human donor who received a COVID-19 vaccine. The source was CD4+ T cells from PBMCs cultured without peptide, collected before COVID-19 vaccination. The rearrangement joins TRBV19 to TRBJ1-2; 9 bases are a match to TRBD1. The CDR3, as DNA: TGTGCCAGTAGTCGGGACAGGGTTTTATTTGGCTACACCTTC. Residues: CASSRDRVLFGYTF.